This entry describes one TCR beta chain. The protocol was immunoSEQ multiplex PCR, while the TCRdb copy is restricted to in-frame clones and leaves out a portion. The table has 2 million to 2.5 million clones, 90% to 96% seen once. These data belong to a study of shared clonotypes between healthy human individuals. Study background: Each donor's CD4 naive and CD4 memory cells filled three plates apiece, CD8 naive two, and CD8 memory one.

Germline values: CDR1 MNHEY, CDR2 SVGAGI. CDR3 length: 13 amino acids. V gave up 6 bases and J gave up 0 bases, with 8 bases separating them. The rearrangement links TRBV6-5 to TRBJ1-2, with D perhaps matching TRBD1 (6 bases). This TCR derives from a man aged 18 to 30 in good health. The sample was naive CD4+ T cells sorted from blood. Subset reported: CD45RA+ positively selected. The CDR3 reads CASRDRSNYGYTF. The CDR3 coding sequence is TGTGCCAGCAGGGACAGATCTAACTATGGCTACACCTTC.